This T cell receptor beta chain came from a study of tumor-infiltrating lymphocytes in primary liver carcinoma. Study background: Among the tumors, stages were T1-T3 N0M0 and sizes roughly 4 to 10 cm. Whole-study findings and limits: Pairs comparing tumor with adjacent tissue or blood overlapped less than pairs drawn from tumor regions.

Germline V gene sequence: CDR1 SQVTM, CDR2 ANQGSEA. The CDR3 covers 15 residues. TCR beta cDNA was reverse-transcribed from 500 ng of total RNA. The reaction used a constant-region primer and ProtoScript II reverse transcriptase. ARM-PCR, slightly modified, supplied the TCR beta libraries through three nested multiplex PCR rounds. The opening two PCR rounds, around 11 cycles each, paired TRBV1-TRBV30 forward primers with a C-beta reverse primer. TCRdb processed the multiplex PCR reads anew with MiXCR; each CDR3 protein has one entry. The top ten hold about 15% of the sample, which has 250,000 to 350,000 distinct CDR3 sequences, around three fifths seen once. Worth noting for this clonotype: Its antigen is currently unknown. Relative to the germline gene, one junction end is altered; a read error may explain this.

The authors took blood RNA from unsorted whole blood and also extracted germline DNA. Roughly 4 milliliters of peripheral blood were drawn preoperatively. The chain has TRBV29-1 and TRBJ2-1; TRBD1 is a possible D gene (6 bases). Specimen: peripheral blood. The TCR comes from a woman in her 30s with primary liver carcinoma and hepatitis B virus infection. CDR3 loop: CSALGPPHRDNELFF. The CDR3 DNA reads TGCAGCGCTCTCGGGCCCCCTCATCGGGACAATGAGCTGTTCTTC.